This T cell receptor beta chain derives from a study of cytomegalovirus exposure and HLA in healthy donors. General study results and limits: CMV serostatus stood as the only immune exposure information on hand. For most subjects, TCR beta sequences were reported to predict HLA-A and HLA-B alleles with accuracy. What was likely a sequencing artifact was a cluster of highly shared sequence variants.

With respect to this clone: Antigen specificity is unknown.

The junction had 3 bases not matched to a gene; V was cut back by 4 bases and J by 2 bases. The CDR3 has 15 residues. In germline, CDR1 is LGHNA, CDR2 YNFKEQ. Vbeta (60) and Jbeta (13) primers were used in the PCR. Clones were sequenced by immunoSEQ multiplex PCR, and TCRdb holds only the in-frame ones, with some missing. The sample carries under 200,000 clones, about 75% recorded once. Sequenced: PBMCs. This chain uses TRBV4-2 with TRBJ2-1; 9 bases align to TRBD2. The source is a female donor in good health and CMV-seronegative. CDR3 in amino acids: CASSPSGATYNEQFF. The CDR3 DNA reads as TGTGCCAGCAGCCCTAGCGGGGCGACCTACAATGAGCAGTTCTTC.